This T cell receptor (beta chain) was retrieved from a study of T cell clonotyping in hematopoietic cell transplantation. The study's findings and limits: Few recipient clonotypes overlapped donors; over 95% were de novo at given depth. Graft donor and pretransplant recipient Inverse Simpson Index values predicted broader posttransplant TCR diversity.

This CDR3 is 14 amino acids long. The ends were cut back, 5 bases at V and 4 bases at J, with 11 bases in the middle. Germline assignment: CDR1 SNHLY and CDR2 FYNNEI. Of note for this clone: What it binds is unknown.

Profiled with immunoSEQ multiplex PCR; TCRdb holds only in-frame clones, not every one. The sample yields some 12,000 clones, 89% seen once. Samples: about 28 days before transplant, then days 30, 100 and 180 after. The rearrangement joins TRBV2 to TRBJ2-2; no clear D gene. This receptor was taken from a female patient in her 60s who had an allogeneic stem cell transplant from an unrelated donor, so the T cells may come from the graft donor. Some clones in this sample may be carry-over from other donors' samples. The material was PBMCs, obtained 100 days after allogeneic stem cell transplant. The chain's CDR3 is CASSSRWSTGELFF. Written as DNA, the CDR3 is TGTGCCAGCAGTTCCAGGTGGAGCACCGGGGAGCTGTTTTTT.